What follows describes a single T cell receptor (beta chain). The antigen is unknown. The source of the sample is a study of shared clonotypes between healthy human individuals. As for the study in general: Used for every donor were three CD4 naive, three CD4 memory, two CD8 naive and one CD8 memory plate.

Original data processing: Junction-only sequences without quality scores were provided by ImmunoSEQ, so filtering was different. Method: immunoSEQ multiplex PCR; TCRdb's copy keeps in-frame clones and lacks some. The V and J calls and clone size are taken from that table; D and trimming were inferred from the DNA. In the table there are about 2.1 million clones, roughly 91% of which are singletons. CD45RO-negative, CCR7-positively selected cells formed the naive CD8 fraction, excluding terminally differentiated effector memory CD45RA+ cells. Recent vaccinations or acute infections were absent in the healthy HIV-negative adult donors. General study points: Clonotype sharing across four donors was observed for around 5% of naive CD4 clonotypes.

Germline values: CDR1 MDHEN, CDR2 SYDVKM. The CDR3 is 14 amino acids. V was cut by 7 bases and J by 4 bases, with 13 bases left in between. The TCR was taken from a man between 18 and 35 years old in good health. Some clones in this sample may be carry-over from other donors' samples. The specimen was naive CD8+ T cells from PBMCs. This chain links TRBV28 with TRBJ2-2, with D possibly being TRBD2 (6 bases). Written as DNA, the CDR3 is TGTGCCAGCACAGGACTAAGCGGCACCGGGGAGCTGTTTTTT. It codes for CASTGLSGTGELFF.